Shown below are 10 T cell receptor beta chains from a single sample sequenced in a study of T cells after yellow fever vaccination. TCRdb independently ran MiXCR on the 5' RACE reads; one entry per CDR3 protein. The repertoire holds 300,000 to 350,000 distinct CDR3 sequences, with around a tenth as singletons. This sample comprised CD4+ T cells sorted from PBMCs, obtained 45 days after the yellow fever booster vaccination. The receptors here all came from a man aged 18 to 35 who received the YFV17D yellow fever vaccine.

This clonotype was observed a few times. CDR3 bases: TGTGCCAGCAGTTGGGGACAGAGAGCCTACGAGCAGTACTTC. It translates to CASSWGQRAYEQYF. The rearrangement uses TRBV7-9 and TRBJ2-7; 7 bases fit TRBD1. The trim removed 6 bases at V and 2 bases at J, leaving 7 bases unmatched. The CDR3 spans 14 residues. Germline V gene data show CDR1 as SEHNR and CDR2 as FQNEAQ (reference sequence).

This chain connects TRBV12-3 or TRBV12-4 to TRBJ1-5; D gene ambiguous. The CDR3 extends over 13 amino acids. Trimming shortened V by 3 bases and J by 7 bases, and 10 bases separated the two germline ends. The CDR3 bases are TGTGCCAGCAGTTTCAGCCCGGCCCAGCCCCAGCATTTT. Its protein product is CASSFSPAQPQHF.

This clonotype was seen a handful of times. One end of the junction does not line up with germline, which may come from a read error. This sequence joins TRBV6-1 and TRBJ2-1; TRBD2 agrees at 11 bases. The CDR3 covers 15 residues. Germline lookup yields CDR1 MNHNS and CDR2 SASEGT. The CDR3 DNA sequence: TGTGCCAGCAGTGAAGGACTAGCGGGATTTAGTGGGTCGGTCTTC. This encodes CASSEGLAGFSGSVF.

This clonotype came up many times. J is TRBJ2-3 and V is TRBV24-1; 9 bases fit TRBD1. This CDR3 is built from 14 residues. Losses at the gene ends were 9 bases for V and 1 base for J; bases not matched to a gene: 4. Germline-derived CDR1 and CDR2 are KGHDR and SFDVKD. Written as DNA, the CDR3 is TGTGCCACCGCCGGACAGGGGCGCACAGATACGCAGTATTTT. Protein product: CATAGQGRTDTQYF.

J is TRBJ1-6 and V is TRBV7-2, with 8 bases matching TRBD1. V trimming: 3 bases; J trimming: 5 bases; junction bases outside the gene matches: 12. The CDR3 length is 18 residues. Germline V CDR1 and CDR2: SGHTA, FQGNSA. CDR3 loop: CASSFFAMGTGDNSPLHF. The CDR3 region has the DNA TGTGCCAGCAGCTTTTTCGCCATGGGGACAGGTGATAATTCACCCCTCCACTTT.

V usage is TRBV7-3 and J usage is TRBJ2-7, with a weak D call TRBD1 (5 bases). Germline V gene sequence: CDR1 SGHTA, CDR2 FQGTGA. This CDR3 has 14 amino acids. Trimming left V 3 bases short and J 6 bases short, with 15 bases between. The DNA for the CDR3 is TGTGCCAGCAGCTTGTCAGGGATCCTCTGCGAGCAGTACGTC. This codes for CASSLSGILCEQYV.

This chain connects TRBV27 to TRBJ2-3, with D perhaps matching TRBD1 (6 bases). Trimming left V 6 bases short and J 2 bases short, with 18 bases between. This CDR3 comprises 16 residues. The germline V gene encodes CDR1 MNHEY and CDR2 SMNVEV (reference sequence). CDR3 sequence reads: CASSRPRDKDTDTQYF. The DNA of the CDR3 is TGTGCCAGCAGCCGCCCCCGGGACAAGGACACAGATACGCAGTATTTT.

This clonotype was seen only a few times. The J gene is TRBJ2-1, the V gene TRBV18, with 7 positions matching TRBD1. Germline lookup yields CDR1 KGHSH and CDR2 LQKENI. The CDR3 spans 16 residues. J gave up 5 bases and V 0 bases, and 7 bases lay outside the gene matches. As DNA, the CDR3 is TGTGCCAGCTCACCACCGGTTTTACAGGGGAACAATGAGCAGTTCTTC. Its translation is CASSPPVLQGNNEQFF.

The chain couples TRBV10-3 to TRBJ2-5, with 12 bases matching TRBD2. V shed 5 bases, J shed 3 bases, and the junction held 7 bases outside the gene matches. Germline loops: CDR1 ENHRY, CDR2 SYGVKD. The CDR3 contains 16 residues. The DNA of the CDR3 is TGTGCCATCAGTCTGACCGGACTAGCGGGAAAAGAGACCCAGTACTTC. Translation: CAISLTGLAGKETQYF.

The chain uses TRBV7-9 and TRBJ2-5, with TRBD2 as a possible D gene (6 bases). The CDR3 loop spans 15 amino acids. The germline V and J ends were trimmed by 8 bases and 4 bases, with 20 bases remaining between them. Germline CDR1 SEHNR, CDR2 FQNEAQ (reference sequence). CDR3 sequence: CASGSGSGGVETQYF. The CDR3 bases are TGTGCCAGCGGGTCGGGAAGTGGCGGGGTAGAGACCCAGTACTTC.